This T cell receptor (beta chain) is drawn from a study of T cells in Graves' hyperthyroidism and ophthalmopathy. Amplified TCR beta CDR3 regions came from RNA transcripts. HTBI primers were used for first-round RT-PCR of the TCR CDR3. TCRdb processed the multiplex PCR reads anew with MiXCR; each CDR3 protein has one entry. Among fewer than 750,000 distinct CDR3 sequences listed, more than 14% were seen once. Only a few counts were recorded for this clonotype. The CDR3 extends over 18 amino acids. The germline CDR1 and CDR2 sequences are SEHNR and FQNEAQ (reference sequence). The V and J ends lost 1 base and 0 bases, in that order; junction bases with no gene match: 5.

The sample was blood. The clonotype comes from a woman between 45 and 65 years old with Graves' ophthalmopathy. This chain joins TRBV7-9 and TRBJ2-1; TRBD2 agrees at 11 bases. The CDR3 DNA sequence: TGTGCCAGCAGCTTAGGGACTAGCGGGTGGAGCTCCTACAATGAGCAGTTCTTC. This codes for CASSLGTSGWSSYNEQFF.